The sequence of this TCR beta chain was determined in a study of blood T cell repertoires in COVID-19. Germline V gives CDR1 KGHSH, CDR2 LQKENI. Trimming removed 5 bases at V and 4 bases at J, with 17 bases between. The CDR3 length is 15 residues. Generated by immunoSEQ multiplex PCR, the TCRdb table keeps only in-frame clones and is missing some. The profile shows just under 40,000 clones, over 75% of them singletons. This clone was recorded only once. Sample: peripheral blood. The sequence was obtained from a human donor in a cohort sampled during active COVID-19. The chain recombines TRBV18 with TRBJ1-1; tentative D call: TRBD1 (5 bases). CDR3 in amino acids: CASSSGGLVATEAFF. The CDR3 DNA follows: TGTGCCAGCTCATCGGGGGGGTTGGTTGCCACTGAAGCTTTCTTT.